The next 21 T cell receptor beta chains were all read from a single sample in a study of Tregs in tolerant kidney transplant recipients. Profiled with immunoSEQ multiplex PCR; TCRdb holds only in-frame clones, not every one. Among tens of thousands of clones listed, 84% were seen once. Source material: CD4+ T cells from blood. The receptors shown here come from a human donor in good health.

This clone was picked up a small number of times. The chain is built from TRBV2 and TRBJ2-3; D unresolved. Germline V gene sequence: CDR1 SNHLY, CDR2 FYNNEI. The CDR3 extends over 13 amino acids. Trimming pared 6 bases from V and 6 bases from J, leaving 13 bases between. CDR3 protein: CASRARLVDTQYF. CDR3 coding DNA: TGTGCCAGCAGGGCCAGGTTGGTTGATACGCAGTATTTT.

CDR3 nucleotides: TGTGCCAGCAGCGTAGGGGCGAAAGGAGGAGATACGCAGTATTTT. Translation: CASSVGAKGGDTQYF. The gene calls are TRBV9 and TRBJ2-3; maybe TRBD2 (5 bases). Germline V gene data show CDR1 as SGDLS and CDR2 as YYNGEE. The germline V and J ends were trimmed by 0 bases and 5 bases, with 13 bases remaining between them. CDR3 length: 15 amino acids.

The chain carries TRBV6-1 and TRBJ2-5; D is uncertain. Germline CDR1 and CDR2: MNHNS and SASEGT. Trimming took off 2 bases at V and 5 bases at J, with 18 bases between the two ends. This CDR3 spans 16 amino acids. The DNA of the CDR3 is TGTGCCAGCAGTGAAATGGTGAGGTGGGGTCGGGAGACCCAGTACTTC. Its protein is CASSEMVRWGRETQYF.

This clone was detected a few times. This chain links TRBV4-3 with TRBJ2-1; D uncertain. In germline, CDR1 is LGHNA, CDR2 YSLEER. V was clipped by 2 bases and J by 15 bases, with 11 bases between them. This CDR3 is built from 11 residues. CDR3 sequence: CASSQRDKRFF. The CDR3 DNA is TGCGCCAGCAGCCAAAGGGATAAGCGGTTCTTC.

The V call is TRBV6-6, the J call TRBJ1-2, with D unclear. The CDR3 runs to 13 residues. The V end lost 8 bases, the J end lost 4 bases, and 14 bases lay between the germline ends. Germline loops: CDR1 MNHNY, CDR2 SVGAGI (reference sequence). The CDR3 reads CASVTPSTYGYTF. In DNA form, the CDR3 reads TGTGCCAGCGTTACCCCCTCAACCTATGGCTACACCTTC.

The chain couples TRBV2 to TRBJ2-3; 10 nucleotides match TRBD2. The V and J ends lost 8 bases and 6 bases, in that order; junction bases with no gene match: 8. Germline CDR1 SNHLY, CDR2 FYNNEI. The CDR3 runs to 14 residues. CDR3 residues: CASLELAGSDTQYF. The CDR3 bases are TGTGCCAGCCTTGAACTAGCGGGGAGTGATACGCAGTATTTT. The full variable domain, completed using reference TRBV2 and TRBJ2-3, is EPEVTQTPSHQVTQMGQEVILRCVPISNHLYFYWYRQILGQKVEFLVSFYNNEISEKSEIFDDQFSVERPDGSNFTLKIRSTKLEDSAMYFCASLELAGSDTQYFGPGTRLTVL.

This clone has more than one count but fewer than ten. The chain joins TRBV7-2 to TRBJ2-3; TRBD2 matches at 11 bases. The germline V gene encodes CDR1 SGHTA and CDR2 FQGNSA. The CDR3 totals 16 residues. Unmatched junction bases numbered 6, after V lost 5 bases and J lost 2 bases. The CDR3 DNA reads TGTGCCAGCAGCCGCGCGGGACTAGCGGACACAGATACGCAGTATTTT. It encodes CASSRAGLADTDTQYF.

J is TRBJ2-2 and V is TRBV19, with TRBD1 matching 7 bases. This CDR3 spans 15 amino acids. Trimming cost V 5 bases and J 7 bases; bases outside gene matches: 10. Germline V gene sequence: CDR1 LNHDA, CDR2 SQIVND (reference sequence). CDR3 sequence (DNA): TGTGCCAGTAGTGTTTACGGGACAGTCGGCGGGGAGCTGTTTTTT. Translating it yields CASSVYGTVGGELFF.

The rearrangement uses TRBV6-1 and TRBJ2-3; 10 bases agree with TRBD2. The germline V gene has CDR1 MNHNS and CDR2 SASEGT. J lost 2 bases, V lost 0 bases, and 8 bases had no gene match. The CDR3 spans 18 residues. CDR3 loop: CASSEAAGGPLSTDTQYF. For the CDR3, the DNA is TGTGCCAGCAGTGAAGCAGCGGGGGGGCCCCTCTCCACAGATACGCAGTATTTT.

The rearrangement links TRBV7-2 to TRBJ2-7; 8 nucleotides agree with TRBD2. CDR3 length equals 14 residues. With 5 bases clipped from V and 3 bases from J, the junction kept 6 bases outside the gene matches. From germline, CDR1 is SGHTA and CDR2 FQGNSA. CDR3 sequence reads: CASSGGLAIYEQYF. The CDR3 coding sequence is TGTGCCAGCAGCGGAGGACTAGCTATCTACGAGCAGTACTTC.

The chain is built from TRBV20-1 and TRBJ1-2; tentative D call: TRBD1 (6 bases). CDR1 DFQATT and CDR2 SNEGSKA come from the germline V gene (reference sequence). Trimming removed 6 bases from V and 6 bases from J, with 11 bases in between. This CDR3 is 11 amino acids long. The CDR3 DNA is TGCAGTGCCCCGGACAGTAATGGCTACACCTTC. This codes for CSAPDSNGYTF.

This clone has only one observation. The chain combines TRBV19 with TRBJ2-1, with unresolved D. The CDR3 extends over 14 amino acids. Germline V gene lookup returns CDR1 LNHDA and CDR2 SQIVND (reference sequence). With 3 bases removed from V and 12 bases from J, the gap between germline ends came to 18 bases. CDR3 protein: CASSILSFRDVQFF. The CDR3 DNA reads as TGTGCCAGTAGTATCCTTTCTTTTAGGGATGTGCAGTTCTTC.

J is TRBJ2-3 and V is TRBV7-2; D ambiguous. V was trimmed by 3 bases and J by 2 bases, leaving 9 bases between them. The CDR3 has 14 amino acids. Germline loops: CDR1 SGHTA, CDR2 FQGNSA. The CDR3 bases are TGTGCCAGCAGCTTCCACCTCTCCACAGATACGCAGTATTTT. It is translated as CASSFHLSTDTQYF.

The V call is TRBV30, the J call TRBJ1-2; 9 nucleotides line up with TRBD1. V was pared by 7 bases and J by 6 bases, with 9 bases of the junction left unmatched. The germline gives CDR1 GTSNPN, CDR2 SVGIG (reference sequence). There are 13 residues in the CDR3. Here the CDR3 DNA reads TGTGCCTACCAGGGACAGGGCAGGGATGGCTACACCTTC. This gives the protein CAYQGQGRDGYTF.

This rearrangement joins TRBV5-6 to TRBJ2-1; 8 nucleotides match TRBD2. The CDR3 has 14 amino acids. J gave up 6 bases and V 1 base, and 3 bases lay outside the gene matches. Germline V gene data show CDR1 as SGHDT and CDR2 as YYEEEE. The CDR3 DNA sequence: TGTGCCAGCAGCTTGTTCGGGACTAGCAATGAGCAGTTCTTC. Its translation is CASSLFGTSNEQFF.

Only one count was recorded for this clone. V gene TRBV4-1 combines with J gene TRBJ1-5, with D unclear. Germline V lookup: CDR1 MGHRA, CDR2 YSYEKL. Trimming took off 0 bases at V and 11 bases at J, with 11 bases between the two ends. The CDR3 is 13 residues long. CDR3 protein: CASSQDLRSTQHF. The CDR3 nucleotides are TGCGCCAGCAGCCAAGATTTGAGGTCCACCCAGCATTTT.

This clone turned up a few times. The CDR3: CASSLGGTIFSAEQFF. Here the CDR3 DNA reads TGTGCCAGCAGCTTAGGGGGGACTATCTTCTCCGCTGAGCAGTTCTTC. This sequence joins TRBV7-8 and TRBJ2-1; 7 bases are shared with TRBD2. This CDR3 has 16 residues. Germline CDR1 is SGHVS and CDR2 is FQNEAQ. Trimming took 1 base from V and 9 from J; bases not matched to a gene: 12.

V is TRBV21-1 and J is TRBJ2-1; TRBD2 is taken as the D call from the table, unchecked against the DNA. TRBV21-1 is marked as a pseudogene. This CDR3 has 14 residues. CDR3 DNA sequence: TGTGCCAGCAGCAAACACGGTCTCTACAATGAGCAGTTCTTC. Protein product: CASSKHGLYNEQFF.

The J gene is TRBJ2-3, the V gene TRBV7-9, with unresolved D. V was cut by 10 bases and J by 4 bases, with 15 bases left in between. The V gene's germline CDR1 is SEHNR and CDR2 FQNEAQ (reference sequence). The length of the CDR3 is 13 residues. The CDR3 loop reads CATLEKYADTQYF. The CDR3 nucleotides are TGTGCCACCTTAGAAAAATACGCAGATACGCAGTATTTT.

The CDR3: CASSVFIMNTGELFF. CDR3 nucleotides: TGTGCCAGCAGCGTATTCATCATGAACACCGGGGAGCTGTTTTTT. The chain uses TRBV9 and TRBJ2-2; D not certain. Germline V gene data show CDR1 as SGDLS and CDR2 as YYNGEE. This CDR3 is built from 15 residues. V dropped 1 base and J dropped 1 base, with 8 bases sitting between them. The whole variable domain, remainder taken from reference TRBV9 and TRBJ2-2, is DSGVTQTPKHLITATGQRVTLRCSPRSGDLSVYWYQQSLDQGLQFLIQYYNGEERAKGNILERFSAQQFPDLHSELNLSSLELGDSALYFCASSVFIMNTGELFFGEGSRLTVL.

The rearrangement joins TRBV30 to TRBJ2-7; 7 positions agree with TRBD1. Germline loops: CDR1 GTSNPN, CDR2 SVGIG (reference sequence). The CDR3 has 11 amino acids. The trim removed 5 bases at V and 10 bases at J, leaving 8 bases unmatched. CDR3 amino acids: CAWGQVMGQYF. DNA for the CDR3: TGTGCCTGGGGACAGGTCATGGGACAGTACTTC.